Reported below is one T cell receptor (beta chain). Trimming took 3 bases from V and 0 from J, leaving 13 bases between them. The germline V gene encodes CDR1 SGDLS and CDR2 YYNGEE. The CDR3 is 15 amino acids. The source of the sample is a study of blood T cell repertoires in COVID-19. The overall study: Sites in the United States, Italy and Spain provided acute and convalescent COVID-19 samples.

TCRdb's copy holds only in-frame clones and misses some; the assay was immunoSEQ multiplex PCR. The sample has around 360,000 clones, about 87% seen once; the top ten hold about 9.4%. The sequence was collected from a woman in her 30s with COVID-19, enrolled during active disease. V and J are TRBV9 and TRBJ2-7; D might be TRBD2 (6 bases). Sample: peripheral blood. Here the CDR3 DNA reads TGTGCCAGCAGCGAAGGGGACTTCGGCTCCTACGAGCAGTACTTC. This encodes CASSEGDFGSYEQYF.